This is a list of T cell receptor beta chains from one sample in a study of T cells in Graves' hyperthyroidism and ophthalmopathy. TCRdb re-analysed the multiplex PCR reads in MiXCR, keeping a single row per CDR3 protein. This table has about 680,000 distinct CDR3 sequences, approximately 36% appearing once. The sample consisted of blood. These receptors were taken from a woman aged 40 to 50 with Graves' hyperthyroidism. CDR3s include the opening cysteine and the closing phenylalanine or tryptophan. A D gene is named only where the DNA matches it firmly. Clone size is shown for a subset of rows, as once, few, many or a class of expanded clone.

V gene,CDR3 length,D gene,J gene,clone size,CDR3 protein,CDR3 DNA
TRBV11-1,14,.,TRBJ2-5,.,CASSFQDRAGTQYF,TGTGCCAGCAGTTTCCAGGACAGAGCGGGGACCCAGTACTTC
TRBV6-5,15,.,TRBJ1-1,.,CASSYGGNPTTEAFF,TGTGCCAGCAGTTACGGGGGAAATCCGACCACTGAAGCTTTCTTT
TRBV29-1,13,TRBD1,TRBJ2-5,.,CSVAQGARETQYF,TGCAGCGTTGCCCAGGGGGCGCGGGAGACCCAGTACTTC
TRBV6-1,16,.,TRBJ2-2,.,CASSGRIVTNTGELFF,TGTGCCAGCTCTGGACGGATAGTGACGAACACCGGGGAGCTGTTTTTT
TRBV28,13,.,TRBJ1-1,.,CASRTTVNTEAFF,TGTGCCAGCAGAACGACAGTGAACACTGAAGCTTTCTTT
TRBV10-3,14,.,TRBJ2-5,.,CAISESGGRGTQYF,TGTGCCATCAGTGAATCCGGCGGGCGGGGGACCCAGTACTTC
TRBV19,14,.,TRBJ2-7,few,CASSLTGTPSEQYF,TGTGCCAGTAGTTTAACCGGGACACCATCCGAGCAGTACTTC
TRBV12-3/TRBV12-4,14,.,TRBJ2-7,.,CASSRQSGSYEQYF,TGTGCCAGCAGCCGACAGTCCGGCTCCTACGAGCAGTACTTC
TRBV10-3,13,.,TRBJ1-6,.,CAISGSRGTPLHF,TGTGCCATCAGTGGCAGCAGGGGCACACCCCTCCACTTT
TRBV12-3/TRBV12-4,12,.,TRBJ2-5,few,CASGRSEITQYF,TGTGCCAGCGGAAGATCAGAGATTACCCAGTACTTC
TRBV20-1,12,.,TRBJ1-1,many,CSAREVANRAFF,TGCAGTGCTAGAGAGGTAGCGAATAGAGCTTTCTTT
TRBV2,14,TRBD1,TRBJ1-4,many,CASRGQVSNEKLFF,TGTGCCAGCAGGGGACAGGTGTCGAATGAAAAACTGTTTTTT
TRBV29-1,14,.,TRBJ1-1,many,CSVEDRLPVTEAFF,TGCAGCGTTGAAGATAGACTCCCAGTCACTGAAGCTTTCTTT
TRBV18,13,.,TRBJ1-2,.,CASSSRENYGYTF,TGTGCCAGCTCAAGCCGGGAGAACTATGGCTACACCTTC
TRBV2,14,TRBD1,TRBJ1-5,.,CASSLSGGPPPQHF,TGTGCCAGCAGTTTATCAGGGGGGCCTCCGCCCCAGCATTTT
TRBV7-9,13,TRBD1,TRBJ1-2,many,CASSFGRGYGYTF,TGTGCCAGCAGCTTTGGCAGGGGGTATGGCTACACCTTC
TRBV5-1,16,TRBD2,TRBJ2-2,.,CASSVILAGNTGELFF,TGCGCCAGCAGCGTTATCCTAGCGGGGAACACCGGGGAGCTGTTTTTT
TRBV19,13,TRBD1,TRBJ2-7,few,CASSTDRDYEQYF,TGTGCCAGTAGTACCGACAGGGATTACGAGCAGTACTTC
TRBV7-9,15,.,TRBJ2-1,.,CASLRGADLYNEQFF,TGTGCCAGCCTAAGAGGGGCGGACCTCTACAATGAGCAGTTCTTC
TRBV10-3,10,.,TRBJ1-1,.,CATANTEAFF,TGTGCGACAGCTAACACTGAAGCTTTCTTT
TRBV6-2/TRBV6-3,14,.,TRBJ1-5,few,CASRREVDARPQHF,TGTGCCAGCAGGCGCGAGGTGGACGCGCGTCCCCAGCATTTT
TRBV20-1,16,.,TRBJ2-6,many,CSARDGRDARANVLTF,TGCAGTGCTAGAGATGGTCGGGACGCCCGGGCCAACGTCCTGACTTTC
TRBV10-3,13,.,TRBJ1-1,.,CAISVQSGTEAFF,TGTGCCATCAGTGTACAGTCAGGCACTGAAGCTTTCTTT
TRBV7-9,14,.,TRBJ1-1,.,CASTQGALNTEAFF,TGTGCCAGTACACAGGGAGCTCTGAACACTGAAGCTTTCTTT